This T cell receptor (beta chain) is drawn from a study of cytomegalovirus exposure and HLA in healthy donors (dated by TCRdb to 2015 to 2018). Turning to the overall study: According to an earlier analysis of several hundred of the donors, about 179 million T cells yielded roughly 110 million unique TCR beta sequences and around 300 Gb of sequence data. The genetic ancestry cluster associated with self-reported Caucasian donors included roughly four fifths of the 300 to 400 genotyped donors. A handful of DR-DQ haplotypes were handled as single units for association and clustering because linkage in the cohort was strong. Typing coverage differed by locus: A, B, C, DRB1 and DQB1 were typed in roughly 620-630 donors, DQA1 in around 500, DPA1 in approximately 610, and DPB1 in 400 to 480. An earlier analysis of approximately 500 of the donors applied high-throughput TCR beta sequencing to assess whether each TCR beta V gene segment acted as functional or pseudogenic. In a later genetic analysis, genome-wide SNP genotypes for about 55% of the roughly 670 donors were used, and that subset was treated as a discovery cohort. Both class I and class II loci were covered by HLA typing, at four-digit resolution. Every discovery cohort repertoire had been produced on one sequencing platform. Among a few hundred genotyped donors of the cohort, an average of around 240,000 unique TCR beta nucleotide sequences were sequenced per donor, about a sixth of them non-productive. The study aimed to test whether signatures of past pathogen exposure could be identified by cataloging public T cell receptors. A later analysis re-examined previously published TCR beta repertoires from around 670 donors and added high-resolution HLA genotyping to investigate patterns of TCR occurrence. The study profiled the T cell repertoires of under 700 subjects by immunosequencing and related them to cytomegalovirus serostatus. Approximately 300 gigabases of sequencing data and around 85 million unique TCR sequences made up an early release that covered fewer than 650 HLA-typed donors. Along with the roughly 710-subject first cohort, a separate validation cohort of over a hundred different subjects was used. Donor age, sex, ethnicity and CMV serostatus were compiled alongside the repertoire data. Rather than drawing on any new phenotypic data, the later analysis identified candidate immune exposures from TCR beta sequences and the way those sequences occurred across donors. The study combined high-throughput TCR immunosequencing, statistical association of individual TCRs with disease status, and machine learning to predict cytomegalovirus infection status.

In total, approximately 690 healthy bone marrow donors made up the cohort. At the time of sampling, every cohort member was nominally healthy, though immune exposures that went unrecorded were likely present. The donor was CMV seronegative and was included in the group of under 450 seronegative cohort members. Each donor provided a peripheral blood sample, and peripheral blood mononuclear cells were used for TCR beta sequencing. Genomic DNA extraction from the blood cell samples was performed with the Qiagen DNeasy Blood Extraction Kit. Counted from cysteine to phenylalanine, this CDR3 has 14 amino acids. The DNA shown is the 42-base CDR3, in frame from base 1. At the junction V is shortened by 7 bases and J by 0 bases, with 10 bases in between. The germline V gene specifies MNHEY as CDR1 and SVGAGI as CDR2. This clone was seen a few times. It lacks a known antigen. Nothing much larger sits one base from this clone, and base qualities are not available.

General conclusions and limits of the study: In a later analysis, HLA-associated TCR beta chains showed more clonal expansion and lower generation probabilities than non-associated chains that were equally common. The study gave a list of about 160 TCR beta chains associated with cytomegalovirus. A group of highly shared sequence variants was considered likely to be a technical artifact of the sequencing pipeline. CMV serostatus was the only immune exposure information available for the cohort. When HLA alleles, especially DR and DQ, strongly co-occurred, TCR associations were difficult to assign to individual alleles. Because counts were too low, around 17 rarely observed V segments, including chromosome 9 orphons, were left out of the earlier analysis of 500 to 750 of the donors. In an earlier analysis of roughly 500 of the donors, most TCR beta V segments appeared in productive rearrangements about 87% or about 30% of the time, broadly matching IMGT annotations. The classifier was reported to diagnose cytomegalovirus status with high specificity and sensitivity in both the original and validation cohorts. A later analysis associated about 16,000 TCR beta sequences with specific HLA alleles at a false discovery rate of 0.05. In a later analysis, the rate of TCR association differed among HLA loci, with DRB1 alleles having the most associated TCRs and HLA-C alleles having the fewest. The cohort was sequenced for TCR beta chains only, and without alpha or paired-chain data the features that could be detected were limited. Most CMV-associated TCR beta chains appeared to be HLA-restricted in a later analysis, and the HLA associations seemed to be driven largely by CMV exposure. Across donors, most TCR sequences were observed very rarely, whereas some public TCRs were present in many individuals. Linkage disequilibrium might explain the correlated functional status among segregating V segments, but an unknown experimental factor could not be ruled out. In vitro tests confirmed that a few of the cytomegalovirus-associated TCR beta chains recognize cytomegalovirus antigens. Presence/absence analyses assumed roughly uniform sequencing depth across donors, an assumption that may not hold. According to a later genetic analysis, donors in an Asian-associated ancestry cluster had fewer N-insertions in productive TCRs than the roughly 700-donor mean. The authors suggested that the approach could potentially be extended to other disease states and immunological phenotypes. In a later analysis, several top co-occurrence clusters were reported to appear linked to parvovirus B19, influenza, CMV and Epstein-Barr virus. HLA typing was unavailable for some donors at each locus, so association tests used only the typed subset. A further reported finding was that TCR beta sequences accurately predicted the HLA-A and HLA-B alleles for most subjects in the first cohort. An association between a missense DCLRE1C variant and V-gene and J-gene trimming of TCR beta chains was found in a later genetic analysis and replicated in an independent cohort. Some IMGT-functional V segments, including TRBV6-2 and TRBV6-3, could not be told apart with the 87-base-pair reads, so those segments were excluded.

The method was the immunoSEQ multiplex PCR assay. For the multiplex PCR, a mixture combining 60 forward primers for TCR Vbeta segments and 13 reverse primers for TCR Jbeta segments was used. The CDR3 region of rearranged TCR beta genes was amplified from genomic DNA by a multiplex PCR assay. On the Illumina HiSeq System, the amplified TCR beta libraries were sequenced as 87-base-pair reads. In the authors' own workflow: In a later analysis, roughly 80 million unique TCR beta chains were counted across the roughly 670 repertoires, and around 11 million of these chains were shared by at least two donors. To remove PCR and sequencing errors, raw reads were error-corrected and collapsed into unique sequences using a nearest-neighbor algorithm that merged closely related sequences. To assign V, D and J gene segments, CDR3 sequences were aligned to IMGT reference sequences. For a sequence to be retained, at least a six-nucleotide match to both a V gene segment and a J gene segment was required. Rearrangements were classified as productive when the CDR3 lacked stop codons and remained in frame with V and J, and all other rearrangements were classified as non-productive. Following IMGT convention, CDR3 was defined as the stretch from the second conserved V-encoded cysteine up to the conserved J-encoded phenylalanine. Sequences without an unambiguous match to a single V gene segment were excluded from the earlier analysis of about 640 of the donors. An earlier analysis of about 590 of the donors classified V segments as functional when productive rearrangements were above 56.7% and as segregating when the standard deviation between donors was above 5%. A statistical classification framework was built for diagnosing cytomegalovirus status from the catalog of TCR beta chain sequences. In a later analysis, TCR nucleotide sequences were compared against IMGT/GENE-DB human TR gene sequences so that V and J genes could be assigned. The TCRdist pipeline was used in a later analysis to assign CDR3 sequences and most-parsimonious VDJ recombination scenarios. A later analysis defined each TCR beta chain by its CDR3 amino acid sequence plus V-gene family, and excluded reads lacking a unique V-gene family. A later analysis removed 550 to 700 highly shared, low-generation-probability nucleotide sequences to deal with suspected cross-contamination and a sequencing artifact. A later analysis calculated a clonal expansion index for each public chain from normalized within-repertoire ranks of inferred template counts. A later analysis computed generation probabilities with a VDJ recombination model fitted to out-of-frame rearrangements, and checked the results against IGoR. In a later analysis, hypergeometric tests were used to score TCR-TCR, TCR-HLA and TCR-CMV co-occurrence, with a repertoire-size bias correction applied to TCR pairs. In a later analysis, false discovery rates were estimated by permuting HLA or CMV assignments 20 times. A later analysis grouped co-occurring TCRs with DBSCAN, adding TCRdist sequence similarity when clustering within HLA-allele-positive subsets. For co-occurrence clustering, repertoires with fewer than 30,000 or more than 120,000 public chains were excluded, along with about five repertoires with anomalous nucleotide sharing. The source is immuneACCESS, and TCRdb retained only in-frame sequences with V and J called. Part of the clones is not carried over; for the studies checked, unresolved V genes explain less than half of this, and the remainder is unexplained. The DNA was the basis for D and trimming; V, J and clone size are from that table. For this sample the table gives under 70,000 clones, of which 65% to 70% were detected only once. Under 2.5% of the sample is in the top ten clones.

The specimen sequenced was PBMCs. The source is a young woman in good health and CMV-seronegative. Here the chain combines TRBV6-5 and TRBJ1-3, with the D gene too uncertain to name. The CDR3 protein: CASKQFFSGNTIYF. The DNA sequence is given as TGTGCCAGCAAACAGTTCTTCTCTGGAAACACCATATATTTT.